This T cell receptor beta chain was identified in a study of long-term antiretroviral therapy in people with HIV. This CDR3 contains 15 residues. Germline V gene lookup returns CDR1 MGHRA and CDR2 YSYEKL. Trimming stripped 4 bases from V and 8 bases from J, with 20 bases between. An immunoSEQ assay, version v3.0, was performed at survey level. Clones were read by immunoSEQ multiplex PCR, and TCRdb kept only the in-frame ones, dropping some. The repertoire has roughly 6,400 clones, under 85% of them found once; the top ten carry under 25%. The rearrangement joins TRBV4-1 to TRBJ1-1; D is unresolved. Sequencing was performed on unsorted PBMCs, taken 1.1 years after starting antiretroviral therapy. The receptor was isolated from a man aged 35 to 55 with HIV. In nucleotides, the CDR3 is TGCGCCAGCAGCCCCCTCCAAGGAAAGCAGAGGGAAGCTTTCTTT. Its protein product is CASSPLQGKQREAFF.